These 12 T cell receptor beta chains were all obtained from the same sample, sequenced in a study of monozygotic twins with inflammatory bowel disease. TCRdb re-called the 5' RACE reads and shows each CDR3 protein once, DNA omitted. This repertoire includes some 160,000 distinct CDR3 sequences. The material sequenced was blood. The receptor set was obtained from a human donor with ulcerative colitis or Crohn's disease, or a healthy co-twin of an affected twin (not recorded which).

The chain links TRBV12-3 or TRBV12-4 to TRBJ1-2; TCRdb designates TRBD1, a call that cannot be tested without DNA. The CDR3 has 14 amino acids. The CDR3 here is CASSRSRQRYGYTF.

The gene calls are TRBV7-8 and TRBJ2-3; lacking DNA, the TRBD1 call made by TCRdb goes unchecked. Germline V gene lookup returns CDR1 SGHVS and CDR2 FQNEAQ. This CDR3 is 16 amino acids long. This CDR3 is CASSKDPGDPYQAQYF.

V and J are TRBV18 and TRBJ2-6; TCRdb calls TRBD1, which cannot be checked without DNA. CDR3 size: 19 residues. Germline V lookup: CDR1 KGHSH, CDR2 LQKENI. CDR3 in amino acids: CASSPYKSGTTSGANVLTF.

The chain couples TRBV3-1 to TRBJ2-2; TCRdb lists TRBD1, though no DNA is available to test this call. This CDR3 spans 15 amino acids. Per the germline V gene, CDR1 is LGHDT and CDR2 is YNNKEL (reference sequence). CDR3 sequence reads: CASSQGPTGGGELFF.

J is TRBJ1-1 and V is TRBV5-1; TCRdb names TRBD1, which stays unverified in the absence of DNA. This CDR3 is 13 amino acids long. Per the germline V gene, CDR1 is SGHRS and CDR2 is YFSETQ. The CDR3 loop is CASSLQGGQDAFF.

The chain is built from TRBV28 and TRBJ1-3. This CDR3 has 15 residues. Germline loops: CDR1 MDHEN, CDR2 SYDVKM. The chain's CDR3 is CASRTGTTAGNTIYF.

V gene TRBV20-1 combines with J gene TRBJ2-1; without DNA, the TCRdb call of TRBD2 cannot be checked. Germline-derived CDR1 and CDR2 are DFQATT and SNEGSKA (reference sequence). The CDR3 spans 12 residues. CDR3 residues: CSAPLVTNEQFF.

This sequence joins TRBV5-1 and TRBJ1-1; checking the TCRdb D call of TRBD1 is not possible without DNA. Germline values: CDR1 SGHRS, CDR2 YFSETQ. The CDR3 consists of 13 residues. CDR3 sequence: CASSLQGHTEAFF.

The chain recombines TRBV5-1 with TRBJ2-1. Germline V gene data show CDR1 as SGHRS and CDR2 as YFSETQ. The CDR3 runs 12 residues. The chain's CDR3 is CASRTTYNEQFF. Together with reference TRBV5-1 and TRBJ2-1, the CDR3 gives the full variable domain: KAGVTQTPRYLIKTRGQQVTLSCSPISGHRSVSWYQQTPGQGLQFLFEYFSETQRNKGNFPGRFSGRQFSNSRSEMNVSTLELGDSALYLCASRTTYNEQFFGPGTRLTVL.

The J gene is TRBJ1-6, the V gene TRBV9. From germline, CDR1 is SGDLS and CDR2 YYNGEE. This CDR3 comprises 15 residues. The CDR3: CASSPAARNNSPLHF.

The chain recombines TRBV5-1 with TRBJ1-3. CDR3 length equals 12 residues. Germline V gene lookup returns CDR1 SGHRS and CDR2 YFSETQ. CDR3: CASSLDGNTIYF.

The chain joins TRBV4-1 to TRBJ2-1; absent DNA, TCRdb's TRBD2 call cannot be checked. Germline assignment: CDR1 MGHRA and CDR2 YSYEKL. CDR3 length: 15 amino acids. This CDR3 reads CASSHLAGGGDEQFF.